The clone carrying this TCR beta chain was counted ten times or more. This sample was taken from a study of identical twins. The length of the CDR3 is 11 residues. Looked up from germline, CDR1 is SGHVS and CDR2 is FQNEAQ. Trimming stripped 5 bases from V and 7 bases from J, with 6 bases between. TCRdb fed the 5' RACE reads into MiXCR, producing one record per CDR3 protein. The sample has about 690,000 distinct CDR3 sequences, approximately 21% seen once; the top ten hold approximately 4.5%. These data were also filed under a second study, of T cells expressing NK-cell markers. That study reports: The authors restricted sorting to alpha-beta TCR T cells with an anti-gamma-delta TCR antibody in several experiments.

The clonotype originates from a woman aged 18-30 years in good health. The sequenced material came from PBMCs. The chain employs TRBV7-8 and TRBJ2-1, with D unclear. In DNA form, the CDR3 reads TGTGCCAGCAGCGCCTCGAATGAGCAGTTCTTC. Encoded protein: CASSASNEQFF.